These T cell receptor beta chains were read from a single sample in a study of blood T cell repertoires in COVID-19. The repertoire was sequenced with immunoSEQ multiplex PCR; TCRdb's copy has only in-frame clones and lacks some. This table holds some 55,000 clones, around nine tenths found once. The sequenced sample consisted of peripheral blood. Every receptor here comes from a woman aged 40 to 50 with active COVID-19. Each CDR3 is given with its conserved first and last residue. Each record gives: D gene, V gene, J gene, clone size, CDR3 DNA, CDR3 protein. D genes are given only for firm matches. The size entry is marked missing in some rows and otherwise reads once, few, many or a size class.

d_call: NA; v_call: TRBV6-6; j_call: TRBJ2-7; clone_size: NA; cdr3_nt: TGTGCCAGCAGTTACGCGGGCTCCACCTACGAGCAGTACTTC; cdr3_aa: CASSYAGSTYEQYF
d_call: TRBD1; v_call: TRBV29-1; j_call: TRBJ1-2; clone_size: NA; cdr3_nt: TGCAGCGCCGGCTTGACAGGGGGCGGCTATGGCTACACCTTC; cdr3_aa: CSAGLTGGGYGYTF
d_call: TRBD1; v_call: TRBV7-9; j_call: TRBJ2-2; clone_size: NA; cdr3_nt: TGTGCCAGCAGCTCTAGGGACAGGCTAGCTCGGGAGCTGTTTTTT; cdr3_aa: CASSSRDRLARELFF
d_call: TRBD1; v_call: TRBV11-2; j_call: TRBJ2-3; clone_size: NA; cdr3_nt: TGTGCCAGCAGCCCGAGGACAGGGGGCGGCACAGATACGCAGTATTTT; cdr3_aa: CASSPRTGGGTDTQYF
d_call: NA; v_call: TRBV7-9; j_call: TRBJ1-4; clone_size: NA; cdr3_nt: TGTGCCAGCAGCCTACCCACAGGGCCCCGAGGGGAAAAACTGTTTTTT; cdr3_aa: CASSLPTGPRGEKLFF
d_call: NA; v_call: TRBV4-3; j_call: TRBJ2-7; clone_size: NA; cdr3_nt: TGCGCCAGCAGCCAAGATAGTGGGCGCGAGCAGTACTTC; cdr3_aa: CASSQDSGREQYF
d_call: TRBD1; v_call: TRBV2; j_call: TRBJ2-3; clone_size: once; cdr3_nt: TGTGCCAGCAGAGCCGGGACAGGGGGCCATTCGACCGGATTCACAGATACGCAGTATTTT; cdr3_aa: CASRAGTGGHSTGFTDTQYF
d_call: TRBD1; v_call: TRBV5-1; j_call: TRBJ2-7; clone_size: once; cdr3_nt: TGCGCCAGCAGCTTGCGAGACAGGGACTACGAGCAGTACTTC; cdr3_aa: CASSLRDRDYEQYF
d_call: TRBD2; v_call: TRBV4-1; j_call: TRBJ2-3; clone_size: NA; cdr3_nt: TGCGCCAGCAGCCGACTAGCGGGGGCTACTTCGGATACGCAGTATTTT; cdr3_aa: CASSRLAGATSDTQYF
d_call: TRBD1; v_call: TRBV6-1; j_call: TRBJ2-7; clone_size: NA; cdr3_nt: TGTGCCAGCAGTGACGGGACAGGGGGCGCGTACGAGCAGTACTTC; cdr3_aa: CASSDGTGGAYEQYF
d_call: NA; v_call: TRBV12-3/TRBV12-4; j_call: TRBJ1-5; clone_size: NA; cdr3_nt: TGTGCCAGCAGTTTAGATCGAGATCAGCCCCAGCATTTT; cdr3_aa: CASSLDRDQPQHF
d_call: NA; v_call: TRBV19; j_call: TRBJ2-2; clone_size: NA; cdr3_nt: TGTGCCAGTAGTTTCGGGGGGGAGCTGTTTTTT; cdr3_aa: CASSFGGELFF
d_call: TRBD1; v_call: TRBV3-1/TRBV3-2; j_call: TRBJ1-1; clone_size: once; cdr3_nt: TGTGCCAGCAGCGAGACAGGGGGTGCCACTGAAGCTTTCTTT; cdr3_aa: CASSETGGATEAFF
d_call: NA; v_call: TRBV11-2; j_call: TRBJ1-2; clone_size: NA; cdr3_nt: TGTGCCAGCAGCCCTGGGGGCGACTATGGCTACACCTTC; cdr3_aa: CASSPGGDYGYTF
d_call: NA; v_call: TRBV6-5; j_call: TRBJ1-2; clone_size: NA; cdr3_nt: TGTGCCAGCAGTCCCCGAGACTATGGCTACACCTTC; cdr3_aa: CASSPRDYGYTF
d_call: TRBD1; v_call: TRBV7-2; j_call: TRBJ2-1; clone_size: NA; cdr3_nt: TGTGCCAGCACCCGGACAGGGGGCTTCCTCAATGAGCAGTTCTTC; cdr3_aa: CASTRTGGFLNEQFF
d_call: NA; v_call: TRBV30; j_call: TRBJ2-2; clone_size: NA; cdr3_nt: TGTGCCTGGACCCCGCAGATCACCGGGGAGCTGTTTTTT; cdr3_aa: CAWTPQITGELFF
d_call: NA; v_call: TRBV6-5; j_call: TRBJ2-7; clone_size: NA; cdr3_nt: TGTGCCAGCAGCGGGTTAGGGGATTCAGAGCAGTACTTC; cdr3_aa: CASSGLGDSEQYF
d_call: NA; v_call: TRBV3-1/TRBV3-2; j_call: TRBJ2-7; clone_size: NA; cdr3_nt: TGTGCCAGCAGCCAAGGGTCGGCAGCGGAGTACTTC; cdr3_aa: CASSQGSAAEYF
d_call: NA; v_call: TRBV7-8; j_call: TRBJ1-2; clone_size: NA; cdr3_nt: TGTGCCAGCAGCTTAGACAGGCTGATTAACTATGGCTACACCTTC; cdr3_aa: CASSLDRLINYGYTF
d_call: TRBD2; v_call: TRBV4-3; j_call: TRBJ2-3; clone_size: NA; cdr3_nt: TGCGCCAGCAGCCAAGATTACAGTAGCGGGCCGTACACAGATACGCAGTATTTT; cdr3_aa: CASSQDYSSGPYTDTQYF
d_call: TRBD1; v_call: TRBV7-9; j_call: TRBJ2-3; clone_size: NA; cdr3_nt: TGTGCCAGCAGCCGAAGACAGGGTTGGACAGATACGCAGTATTTT; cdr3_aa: CASSRRQGWTDTQYF
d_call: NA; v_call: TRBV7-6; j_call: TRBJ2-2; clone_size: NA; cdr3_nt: TGTGCCAGCAGCACCCGGGCCGGGAGATCTACCGGGGAGCTGTTTTTT; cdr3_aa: CASSTRAGRSTGELFF
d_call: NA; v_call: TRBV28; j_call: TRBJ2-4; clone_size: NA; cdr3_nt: TGTGCCAGCAGTCCACCCGAGCCGACATCTCGAGCCAAAAACATTCAGTACTTC; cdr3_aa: CASSPPEPTSRAKNIQYF
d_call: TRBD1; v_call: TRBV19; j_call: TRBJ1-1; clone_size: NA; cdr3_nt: TGTGCCAGTAGTGCAGGACAGGTAATTACTGAAGCTTTCTTT; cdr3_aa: CASSAGQVITEAFF
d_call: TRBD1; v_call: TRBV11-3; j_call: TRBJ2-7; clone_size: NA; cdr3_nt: TGTGCCAGCAGCCCCGGGACAGAGACCTACGAGCAGTACTTC; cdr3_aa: CASSPGTETYEQYF
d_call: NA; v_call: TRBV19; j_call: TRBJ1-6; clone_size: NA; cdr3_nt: TGTGCCAGTAGTATGACAGCCGTTAATTCACCCCTCCACTTT; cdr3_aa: CASSMTAVNSPLHF
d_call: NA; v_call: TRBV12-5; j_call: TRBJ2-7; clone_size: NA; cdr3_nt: TGTGCTAGTGGTGGGGGGAGTCCTGTGTACGAGCAGTACTTC; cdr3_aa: CASGGGSPVYEQYF
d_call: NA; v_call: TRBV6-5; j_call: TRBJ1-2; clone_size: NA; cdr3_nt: TGTGCCAGCAGTATTAGACAGCCCTATGGCTACACCTTC; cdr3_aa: CASSIRQPYGYTF
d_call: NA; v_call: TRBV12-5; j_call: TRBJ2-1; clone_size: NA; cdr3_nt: TGTGCTAGTGGTTTTCCCCAGGCAGGGAACAATGAGCAGTTCTTC; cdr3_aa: CASGFPQAGNNEQFF
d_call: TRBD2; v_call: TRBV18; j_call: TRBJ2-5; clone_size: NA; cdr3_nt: TGTGCCAGCTCATCGACCTCCCTAGCGGGGGGGATCCAAGAGACCCAGTACTTC; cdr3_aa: CASSSTSLAGGIQETQYF
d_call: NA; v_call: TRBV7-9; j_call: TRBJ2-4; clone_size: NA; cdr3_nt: TGTGCCAGCAGCCCGACAGTCGTAGCCAAAAACATTCAGTACTTC; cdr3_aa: CASSPTVVAKNIQYF
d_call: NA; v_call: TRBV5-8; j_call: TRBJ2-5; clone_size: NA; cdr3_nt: TGTGCCAGCAGCTTGGCCGTAATCAGGGGTATGGAGACCCAGTACTTC; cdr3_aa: CASSLAVIRGMETQYF
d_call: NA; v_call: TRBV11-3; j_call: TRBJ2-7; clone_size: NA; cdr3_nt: TGTGCCAGCAGCCTCGCGGGGTGGGGTCATAGGAGCTCCTACGAGCAGTACTTC; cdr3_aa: CASSLAGWGHRSSYEQYF
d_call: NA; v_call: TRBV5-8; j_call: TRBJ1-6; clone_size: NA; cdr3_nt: TGTGCCAGCAGCCTCTCTGGGGGCTACTATAATTCACCCCTCCACTTT; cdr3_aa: CASSLSGGYYNSPLHF
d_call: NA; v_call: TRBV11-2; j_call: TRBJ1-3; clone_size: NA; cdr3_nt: TGTGCCAGCAGCTCCAGGGGACCCTCTGGAAACACCATATATTTT; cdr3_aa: CASSSRGPSGNTIYF